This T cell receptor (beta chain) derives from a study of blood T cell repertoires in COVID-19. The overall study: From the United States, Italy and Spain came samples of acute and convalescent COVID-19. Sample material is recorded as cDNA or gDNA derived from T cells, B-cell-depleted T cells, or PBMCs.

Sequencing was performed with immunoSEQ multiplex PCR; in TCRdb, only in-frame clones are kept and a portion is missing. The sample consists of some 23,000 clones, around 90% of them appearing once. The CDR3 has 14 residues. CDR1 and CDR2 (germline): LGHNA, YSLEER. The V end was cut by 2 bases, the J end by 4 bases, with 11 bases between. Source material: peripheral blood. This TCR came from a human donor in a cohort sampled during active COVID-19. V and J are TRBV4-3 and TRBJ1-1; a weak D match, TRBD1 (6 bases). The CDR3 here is CASSQPLQGTEAFF. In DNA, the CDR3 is TGCGCCAGCAGCCAACCGTTACAGGGCACTGAAGCTTTCTTT.